This T cell receptor (beta chain) was recovered during a study of post-analysis software for immune sequencing data. Study outcomes and limitations: Controls showed lower frequencies than patients for a few TRBV segments, and TRBV5-6, TRBV5-1 and TRBV20-1 were among these.

Unique molecular identifiers were carried by the TCR beta cDNA libraries. TCRdb re-called the PCR reads through MiXCR, storing one row per CDR3 protein. This table has 650,000 to 900,000 distinct CDR3 sequences, about 43% appearing once. V lost 2 bases to trimming and J lost 6 bases, with 7 bases between them. CDR1 and CDR2 from the germline V gene are SQVTM and ANQGSEA. This CDR3 is built from 11 residues. A remark on this clonotype: What it recognizes is unknown.

The J gene is TRBJ1-1, the V gene TRBV29-1; D not resolved. The receptor comes from a girl under 18 with multiple sclerosis. Sequencing input: blood. Written as DNA, the CDR3 is TGCAGCGTTGAACCCCCCGCTGAAGCTTTCTTT. Protein sequence: CSVEPPAEAFF.